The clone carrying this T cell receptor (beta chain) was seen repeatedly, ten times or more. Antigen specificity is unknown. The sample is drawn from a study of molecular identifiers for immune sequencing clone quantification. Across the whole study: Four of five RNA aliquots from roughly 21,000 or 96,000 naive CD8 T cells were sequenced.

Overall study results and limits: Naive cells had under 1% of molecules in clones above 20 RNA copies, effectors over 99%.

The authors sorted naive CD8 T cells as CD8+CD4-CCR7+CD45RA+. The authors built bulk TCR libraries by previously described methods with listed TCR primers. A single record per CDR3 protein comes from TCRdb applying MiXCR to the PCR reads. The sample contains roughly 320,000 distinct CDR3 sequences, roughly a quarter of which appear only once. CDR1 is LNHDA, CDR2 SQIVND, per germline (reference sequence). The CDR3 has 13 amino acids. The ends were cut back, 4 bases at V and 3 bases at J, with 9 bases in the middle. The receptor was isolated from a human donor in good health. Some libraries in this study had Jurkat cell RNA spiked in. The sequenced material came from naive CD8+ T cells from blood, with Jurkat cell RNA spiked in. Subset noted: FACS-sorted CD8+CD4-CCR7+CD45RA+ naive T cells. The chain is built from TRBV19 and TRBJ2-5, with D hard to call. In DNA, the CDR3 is TGTGCCAGTAGTACTCTCAGAGAAGAGACCCAGTACTTC. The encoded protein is CASSTLREETQYF.